By share of the sample, the clone carrying this TCR beta chain is medium-sized. The data originate from a study of blood T cell repertoires in COVID-19. Study background: Sites across the United States, Italy and Spain contributed samples from acute and convalescent COVID-19. PBMCs, B-cell-depleted T cells, or T cells were the source of the cDNA or gDNA that made up the material.

V lost 3 bases to trimming and J lost 5 bases, with 25 bases between them. The CDR3 has 17 amino acids. Germline V CDR1 and CDR2: GTSNPN, SVGIG (reference sequence). Per the original methods: By means of reference gene primer amplification, nucleated cell counts were estimated. Some clones are missing from TCRdb's copy, which holds only in-frame ones; the method was immunoSEQ multiplex PCR. V, J and clone size are taken as reported in that table, and D and trimming were inferred from the DNA itself. The table has 150,000 to 200,000 clones, roughly 80% seen once. The genes are TRBV30 and TRBJ2-5; D is possibly TRBD1 (8 bases). The TCR was taken from a woman older than 75 with acute or convalescent COVID-19. Sequencing used peripheral blood. The CDR3 sequence: CAWSTSTGGGGEETQYF. CDR3 in DNA: TGTGCCTGGAGCACTTCAACAGGGGGAGGGGGCGAGGAGACCCAGTACTTC.